One TCR beta chain is described in this entry. The record originates from a study of blood T cell repertoires in COVID-19. As for the study in general: The United States, Italy and Spain supplied acute and convalescent COVID-19 samples.

V was cut by 6 bases and J by 8 bases, with 19 bases left in between. Germline V lookup: CDR1 MNHEY, CDR2 SMNVEV (reference sequence). This CDR3 contains 14 residues. Produced via immunoSEQ multiplex PCR; TCRdb's table is partial and in-frame only. Among 380,000 or so clones listed, 70% to 90% were seen once. The chain recombines TRBV27 with TRBJ1-2; maybe TRBD1 (6 bases). The source of this sequence is a man aged 35-49 years with acute or convalescent COVID-19. Sequencing was performed on peripheral blood. CDR3 amino acids: CASRPADRRGGYTF. DNA of the CDR3: TGTGCCAGCAGGCCGGCTGACAGGAGAGGGGGCTACACCTTC.